Listed here are 5 T cell receptor beta chains from one sample, sequenced in a study of vaccination effects on CD4 cells after COVID-19. The antigens for these receptors are not known. CD4+ T cells specific for antigen were expanded with viral peptide pools by the ViraFEST assay before sequencing. Cultured cells yielded isolated CD4+ T cells after 10 days. Participants received two doses of either the BNT162b2 or mRNA-1273 vaccine. Here immunoSEQ multiplex PCR was the method, and the copy in TCRdb shows in-frame clones only, minus some. This sample carries approximately 83,000 clones, roughly 80% of them seen once, and the ten largest clones take more than 1%. The sample consisted of CD4+ T cells from PBMCs cultured with HCoV-OC43 spike peptides, taken after COVID-19 vaccination. Subset indicated: HCoV-OC43 spike overlapping peptide pool stimulation. These TCRs come from a human donor who received a COVID-19 vaccine.

The V and J genes are TRBV5-4 and TRBJ2-3; the D gene is possibly TRBD1 (6 bases). V dropped 4 bases and J dropped 4 bases, with 13 bases sitting between them. CDR1 and CDR2 from the germline V gene are SGHNT and YYREEE (reference sequence). The CDR3 runs to 14 residues. The CDR3 spells CASSDDRRADTQYF. As DNA, the CDR3 is TGTGCCAGCAGCGACGACAGGCGTGCAGATACGCAGTATTTT.

The J gene is TRBJ1-1, the V gene TRBV6-2 or TRBV6-3; a possible D gene is TRBD1 (5 bases). V gave up 5 bases and J gave up 1 base, with 8 bases separating them. The CDR3 is 13 residues long. Germline CDR1 is MNHEY and CDR2 is SVGEGT. The CDR3: CASSPGRNTEAFF. CDR3 DNA: TGTGCCAGCAGTCCAGGGAGGAACACTGAAGCTTTCTTT.

The chain combines TRBV19 with TRBJ2-3, with 12 bases identical to TRBD2. The CDR3 is 20 amino acids. The V segment lost 4 bases and the J segment 5 bases; nucleotides outside the gene matches: 19. CDR1 LNHDA and CDR2 SQIVND come from the germline V gene (reference sequence). The CDR3 DNA reads TGTGCCAGTAGTACGCCGAGGTTGGCTAGCGGGGGGGATGAGAAAGATACGCAGTATTTT. Translated: CASSTPRLASGGDEKDTQYF.

The chain employs TRBV5-1 and TRBJ1-1; tentatively, D is TRBD1 (5 bases). CDR3 length: 14 residues. The germline V gene encodes CDR1 SGHRS and CDR2 YFSETQ. Trimming stripped 4 bases from V and 3 bases from J, with 13 bases between. This CDR3 reads CASSQGRSDTEAFF. Here the CDR3 DNA reads TGCGCCAGCAGCCAGGGACGGTCTGACACTGAAGCTTTCTTT.

The chain joins TRBV18 to TRBJ1-4; D is unresolved. CDR1 is KGHSH and CDR2 is LQKENI in the germline V gene. V lost 5 bases and J lost 0, with 13 bases in between. The CDR3 has 16 amino acids. Here the CDR3 DNA reads TGTGCCAGCTCATATGTCACAGACCCAACTAATGAAAAACTGTTTTTT. Translated: CASSYVTDPTNEKLFF.